Presented here are 10 T cell receptor beta chains from one specimen sequenced in a study of T cell repertoires in cytomegalovirus infection. TCRdb re-derived calls from the reads in MiXCR, one entry per CDR3 protein. The table records roughly 570,000 distinct CDR3 sequences, almost 40% of them present only once. No antigen is known for these receptors. Sequenced material: cultured PBMCs, taken from culture after CMV antigen stimulation. All receptors derive from a human donor in good health (CMV status not recorded). Some clones in this sample may be carry-over from other donors' samples.

This clonotype was seen more than once but under ten times. Here the CDR3 reads CASSVTDSYNEQFF. Written as DNA, the CDR3 is TGTGCCAGCAGCGTCACAGACTCCTACAATGAGCAGTTCTTC. The J gene is TRBJ2-1, the V gene TRBV7-9; unclear D gene. There are 14 residues in the CDR3. The germline CDR1 and CDR2 sequences are SEHNR and FQNEAQ (reference sequence). The germline V and J ends were trimmed by 5 bases and 0 bases, with 8 bases remaining between them.

The chain recombines TRBV20-1 with TRBJ2-1; TRBD2 agrees at 7 bases. Germline loops: CDR1 DFQATT, CDR2 SNEGSKA (reference sequence). CDR3 length: 15 amino acids. Trimming cost V 5 bases and J 2 bases; bases outside gene matches: 9. The CDR3 spells CSADPGGVTYNEQFF. The CDR3, as DNA: TGCAGTGCTGACCCTGGGGGGGTTACCTACAATGAGCAGTTCTTC.

The chain combines TRBV4-3 with TRBJ2-1, with D uncertain. CDR1 LGHNA and CDR2 YSLEER come from the germline V gene. The CDR3 has 13 amino acids. V dropped 0 bases and J dropped 11 bases, with 11 bases sitting between them. This CDR3 reads CASSQEGIGKQFF. CDR3 nucleotides: TGCGCCAGCAGCCAAGAGGGTATCGGAAAGCAGTTCTTC.

The genes are TRBV12-3 or TRBV12-4 and TRBJ1-6; D is unresolved. CDR3 length: 14 residues. V was shortened by 2 bases and J by 5 bases, with 7 bases between the two germline ends. CDR3 sequence: CASSLSRDNSPLHF. In DNA form, the CDR3 reads TGTGCCAGCAGTTTAAGTCGGGATAATTCACCCCTCCACTTT.

This chain links TRBV12-3 or TRBV12-4 with TRBJ2-7; the D is unclear. Trimming cost V 1 base and J 6 bases, with 13 bases left between them. The CDR3 loop spans 14 amino acids. The CDR3 bases are TGTGCCAGCAGTTTAGTACCAGATCGCCGCGAGCAGTACTTC. Protein product: CASSLVPDRREQYF.

Only a few counts were recorded for this clonotype. This chain joins TRBV7-8 and TRBJ2-1; 11 bases match TRBD2. The germline CDR1 and CDR2 sequences are SGHVS and FQNEAQ. The V and J ends lost 2 bases and 9 bases, in that order; junction bases with no gene match: 12. CDR3 size: 17 residues. CDR3 nucleotides: TGTGCCAGCAGCTTATATGAGCCCGGGACTAGCGGTTCTGAGCAGTTCTTC. Translation: CASSLYEPGTSGSEQFF.

This clonotype was observed a few times. V and J are TRBV7-2 and TRBJ2-2; D is uncertain. This CDR3 region has 14 residues. Germline lookup yields CDR1 SGHTA and CDR2 FQGNSA. The V and J ends lost 5 bases and 6 bases respectively, with 13 bases between them. The CDR3 is CASSPAQLPGELFF. CDR3 bases: TGTGCCAGCAGCCCCGCGCAACTGCCCGGGGAGCTGTTTTTT.

This rearrangement joins TRBV2 to TRBJ2-2; 8 nucleotides match TRBD2. Losses at the gene ends were 8 bases for V and 4 bases for J; bases not matched to a gene: 9. The CDR3 consists of 15 residues. Germline-derived CDR1 and CDR2 are SNHLY and FYNNEI. The CDR3 bases are TGTGCCAGCCAGGGACTAGTTCGATCCACCGGGGAGCTGTTTTTT. It specifies CASQGLVRSTGELFF.

V usage is TRBV2 and J usage is TRBJ2-7; 7 bases map to TRBD2. CDR3 length equals 14 residues. Germline V gene lookup returns CDR1 SNHLY and CDR2 FYNNEI. The J segment lost 1 base and the V segment lost 8 bases, leaving 8 bases of the junction unmatched. For the CDR3, the DNA is TGTGCCAGCCTCAGCGGGAAGCCATCCTACGAGCAGTACTTC. Protein sequence: CASLSGKPSYEQYF.

This clonotype was found once. The chain is built from TRBV12-3 or TRBV12-4 and TRBJ2-6, with 9 nucleotides matching TRBD2. The length of the CDR3 is 18 residues. J lost 2 bases, V lost 2 bases, and 7 bases had no gene match. The CDR3 sequence is CASSLTAGGKPGANVLTF. The CDR3 DNA sequence: TGTGCCAGCAGTTTAACAGCGGGGGGCAAACCTGGGGCCAACGTCCTGACTTTC.